This TCR beta chain is drawn from a study of control samples from healthy donors and cancer patients. The germline V and J ends were trimmed by 4 bases and 3 bases, with 3 bases remaining between them. The CDR3 runs 11 residues. Sequencing was performed with immunoSEQ multiplex PCR; in TCRdb, only in-frame clones are kept and a portion is missing. The data hold roughly 120,000 clones, with over 75% observed a single time. The chain has TRBV12-3 or TRBV12-4 and TRBJ1-2; D gene unclear. Sequencing input: blood. This clonotype was sampled from a human donor in good health. The donor label of this sample is uncertain. This chain's CDR3 is CASSSHYGYTF. The CDR3 nucleotides are TGTGCCAGCAGTTCTCACTATGGCTACACCTTC.